Presented here are 6 T cell receptor beta chains from one specimen sequenced in a study of cytomegalovirus exposure and HLA in healthy donors. Use of 60 Vbeta and 13 Jbeta primers characterized the PCR. Sequencing was performed with immunoSEQ multiplex PCR; in TCRdb, only in-frame clones are kept and a portion is missing. Of 55,000 or so clones in the sample, about three quarters were seen once. The sample taken for sequencing was PBMCs. The receptors were gathered from a man aged 18-30 years in good health and CMV-seronegative.

The chain has TRBV7-2 and TRBJ1-6; TRBD1 matches at 7 bases. The CDR3 has 16 residues. Germline V gives CDR1 SGHTA, CDR2 FQGNSA. The trim removed 1 base at V and 9 bases at J, leaving 9 bases unmatched. The CDR3 nucleotides are TGTGCCAGCAGCTTAGGACCCGGGACAGTAGCTTCACCCCTCCACTTT. Protein product: CASSLGPGTVASPLHF.

The chain joins TRBV10-3 to TRBJ1-5; no clear D. In germline, CDR1 is ENHRY, CDR2 SYGVKD. V was trimmed by 11 bases and J by 0 bases, leaving 14 bases between them. There are 14 residues in the CDR3. The DNA of the CDR3 is TGTGCCTCCCGTAAGAGGGATAGCAATCAGCCCCAGCATTTT. Its protein product is CASRKRDSNQPQHF.

In its sample, this clone was seen a few times. V gene TRBV29-1 combines with J gene TRBJ2-7; D might be TRBD1 (7 bases). Trimming left V 4 bases short and J 2 bases short, with 21 bases between. This CDR3 region has 16 residues. Germline V lookup: CDR1 SQVTM, CDR2 ANQGSEA. CDR3 nucleotide sequence: TGCAGCGTTGCCGGAGGGGGCCACGTCCGGCCCTACGAGCAGTACTTC. It is translated as CSVAGGGHVRPYEQYF.

This chain joins TRBV9 and TRBJ2-7, with a tentative D call TRBD2 (5 bases). Trimming removed 0 bases from V and 6 bases from J, with 16 bases in between. The CDR3 sequence is 15 residues long. Germline assignment: CDR1 SGDLS and CDR2 YYNGEE. CDR3 sequence (DNA): TGTGCCAGCAGCGTAGGGTTAGAGGGCTTTAGCGAGCAGTACTTC. As protein: CASSVGLEGFSEQYF. The full variable domain, with the rest looked up from reference TRBV9 and TRBJ2-7, is DSGVTQTPKHLITATGQRVTLRCSPRSGDLSVYWYQQSLDQGLQFLIQYYNGEERAKGNILERFSAQQFPDLHSELNLSSLELGDSALYFCASSVGLEGFSEQYFGPGTRLTVT.

This clone was observed a few times. The chain joins TRBV21-1 to TRBJ2-3; the D call in the table, TRBD2, was not verified against the DNA. TRBV21-1 is deemed a pseudogene. CDR3 size: 15 residues. The CDR3 nucleotides are TGTGCCAGCACCAGAGGTGGGTGTGGTTTCGATACGCAGTATTTT. Residues: CASTRGGCGFDTQYF.

The chain has TRBV29-1 and TRBJ2-5; 8 positions agree with TRBD1. The CDR3 is made up of 14 amino acids. Germline lookup yields CDR1 SQVTM and CDR2 ANQGSEA. V lost 2 bases, J lost 0 bases, and 2 bases stayed unmatched. Here the CDR3 DNA reads TGCAGCGTTGAACAGGGGGCCCACCAAGAGACCCAGTACTTC. Amino acids: CSVEQGAHQETQYF.